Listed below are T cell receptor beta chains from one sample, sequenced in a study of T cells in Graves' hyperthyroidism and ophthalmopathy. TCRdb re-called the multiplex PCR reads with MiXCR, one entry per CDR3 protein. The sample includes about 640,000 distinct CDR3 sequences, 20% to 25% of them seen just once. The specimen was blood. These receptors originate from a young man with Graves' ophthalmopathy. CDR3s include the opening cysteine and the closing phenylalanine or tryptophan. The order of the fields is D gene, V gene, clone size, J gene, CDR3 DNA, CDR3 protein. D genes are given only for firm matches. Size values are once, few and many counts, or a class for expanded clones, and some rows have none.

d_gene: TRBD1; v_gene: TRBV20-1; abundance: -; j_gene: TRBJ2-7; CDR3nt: TGCAGTGCTCCCCGGGACAGAGACTACGAGCAGTACTTC; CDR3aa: CSAPRDRDYEQYF
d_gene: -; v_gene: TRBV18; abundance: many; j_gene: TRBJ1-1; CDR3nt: TGTGCCAGCTCACCTAAGGGGGCTGAAGCTTTCTTT; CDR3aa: CASSPKGAEAFF
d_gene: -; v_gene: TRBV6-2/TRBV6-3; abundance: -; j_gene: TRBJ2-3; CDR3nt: TGTGCCAGCAGCGAGAGTTCAGATACGCAGTATTTT; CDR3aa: CASSESSDTQYF
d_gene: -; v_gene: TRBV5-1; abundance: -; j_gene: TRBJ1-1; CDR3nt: TGCGCCAGCAGCATCACCGCAGGGACCCCCTTGAACACTGAAGCTTTCTTT; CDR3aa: CASSITAGTPLNTEAFF
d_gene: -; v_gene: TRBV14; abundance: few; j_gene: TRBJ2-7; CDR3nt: TGTGCCAGCACCCCCAGAAACGACGAAGCCGCCTACGAGCAGTACTTC; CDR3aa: CASTPRNDEAAYEQYF
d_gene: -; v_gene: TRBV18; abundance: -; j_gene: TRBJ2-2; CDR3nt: TGTGCCAGCTCATCCGGACAGTTGGTCAGGGAGCTGTTTTTT; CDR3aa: CASSSGQLVRELFF
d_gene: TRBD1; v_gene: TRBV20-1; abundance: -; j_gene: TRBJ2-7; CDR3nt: TGCAGTGCTAAGGGGACAGGGGGAAACTACGAGCAGTACTTC; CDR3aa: CSAKGTGGNYEQYF
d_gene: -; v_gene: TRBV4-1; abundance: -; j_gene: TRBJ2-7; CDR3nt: TGCGCCAGCAGCCACGGTGCCAACGAGCAGTACTTC; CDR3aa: CASSHGANEQYF
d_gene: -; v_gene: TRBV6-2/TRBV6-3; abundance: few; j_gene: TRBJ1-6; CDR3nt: TGTGCCAGCAGTCGACAGTTTAGCTCCTATAATTCACCCCTCCACTTT; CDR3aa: CASSRQFSSYNSPLHF
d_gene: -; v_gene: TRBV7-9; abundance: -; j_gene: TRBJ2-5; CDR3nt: TGTGCCAGCAGCCAATCCCCGCGGGGGCTCCAAGAGACCCAGTACTTC; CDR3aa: CASSQSPRGLQETQYF
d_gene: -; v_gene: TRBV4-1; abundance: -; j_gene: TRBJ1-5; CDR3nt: TGCGCCAGCAGCCAAATTCAGCCCCAGCATTTT; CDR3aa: CASSQIQPQHF
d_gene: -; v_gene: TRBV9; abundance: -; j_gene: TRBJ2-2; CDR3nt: TGTGCCAGCGGCAAAGGACTTAACACCGGGGAGCTGTTTTTT; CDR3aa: CASGKGLNTGELFF
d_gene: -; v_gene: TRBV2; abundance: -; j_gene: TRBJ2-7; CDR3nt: TGTGCCAGCACCTTACGGGACCTCCCGGACGAGCAGTACTTC; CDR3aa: CASTLRDLPDEQYF
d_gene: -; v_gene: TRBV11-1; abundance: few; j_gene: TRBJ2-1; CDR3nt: TGTGCCAGCAGCTTTGCCGGGGCGAGCTCCTACAATGAGCAGTTCTTC; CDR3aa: CASSFAGASSYNEQFF
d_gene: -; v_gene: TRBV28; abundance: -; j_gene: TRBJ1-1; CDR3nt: TGTGCCAGCAGTCCGCGACAGGCCGGCACTGAAGCTTTCTTT; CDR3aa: CASSPRQAGTEAFF
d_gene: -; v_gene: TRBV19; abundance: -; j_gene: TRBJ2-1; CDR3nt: TGTGCCAGTAGTCAGTTCCACGCTACGGGTGAGCAGTTCTTC; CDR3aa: CASSQFHATGEQFF
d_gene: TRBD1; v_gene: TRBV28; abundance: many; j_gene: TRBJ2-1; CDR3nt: TGTGCCAGCAGTCCGTCGGGACAGATCTGGGGCAATGAGCAGTTCTTC; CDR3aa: CASSPSGQIWGNEQFF
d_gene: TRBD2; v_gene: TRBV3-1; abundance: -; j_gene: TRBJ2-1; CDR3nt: TGTGCCAGCAGCCATTTTGGCGGGAGCTCCTACAATGAGCAGTTCTTC; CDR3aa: CASSHFGGSSYNEQFF
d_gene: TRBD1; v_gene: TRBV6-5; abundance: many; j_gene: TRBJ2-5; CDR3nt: TGTGCCAGCAGTTACGACAGGGTCTCGGAGACCCAGTACTTC; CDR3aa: CASSYDRVSETQYF
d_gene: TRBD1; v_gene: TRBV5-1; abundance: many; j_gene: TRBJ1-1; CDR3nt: TGCGCCAGCAGCTTGGAGGCAGGGGGCGCCGGCACTGAAGCTTTCTTT; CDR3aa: CASSLEAGGAGTEAFF
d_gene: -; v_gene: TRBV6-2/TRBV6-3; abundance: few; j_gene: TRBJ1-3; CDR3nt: TGTGCCAGCTGGCTCGGGGGCTCTGGAAACACCATATATTTT; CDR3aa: CASWLGGSGNTIYF
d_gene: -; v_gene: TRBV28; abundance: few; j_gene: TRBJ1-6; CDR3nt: TGTGCCAGCAGTTTGGGGGACGGTGGATCACCCCTCCACTTT; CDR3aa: CASSLGDGGSPLHF
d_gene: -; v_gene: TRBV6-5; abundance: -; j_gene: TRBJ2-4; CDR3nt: TGTGCCAGCAGTTACTCGGCAGGAAGAGCCAAAAACATTCAGTACTTC; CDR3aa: CASSYSAGRAKNIQYF
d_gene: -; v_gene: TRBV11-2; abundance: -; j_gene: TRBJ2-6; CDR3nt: TGTGCCAGCAGGGTCCCGGGCTCCAGATCTGGGGCCAACGTCCTGACTTTC; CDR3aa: CASRVPGSRSGANVLTF
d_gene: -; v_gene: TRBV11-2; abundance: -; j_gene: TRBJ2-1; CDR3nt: TGTGCCAGCAGCTCCGGACAGTTCTACGAGCAGTTCTTC; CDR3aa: CASSSGQFYEQFF
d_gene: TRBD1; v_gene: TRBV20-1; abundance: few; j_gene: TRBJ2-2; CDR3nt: TGCAGTGCTAGACAATACAGGGGTGCCGGGGAGCTGTTTTTT; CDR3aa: CSARQYRGAGELFF
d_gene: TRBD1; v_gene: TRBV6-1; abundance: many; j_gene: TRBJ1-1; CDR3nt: TGTGCCAGCAGAGCGGGGACAGGGTCAGCGGACACTGAAGCTTTCTTT; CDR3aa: CASRAGTGSADTEAFF
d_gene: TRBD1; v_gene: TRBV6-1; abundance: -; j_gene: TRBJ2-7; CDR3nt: TGTGCCAGCAGAAAGTCAGGGGGCGGTAGCTACGAGCAGTACTTC; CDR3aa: CASRKSGGGSYEQYF
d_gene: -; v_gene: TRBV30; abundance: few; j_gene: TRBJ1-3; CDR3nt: TGTGCCTGGAGTGTAGGGACCATCTCTGGAAACACCATATATTTT; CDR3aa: CAWSVGTISGNTIYF
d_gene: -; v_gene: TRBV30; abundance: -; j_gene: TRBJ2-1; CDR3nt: TGTGCCCGGGGTCAGGAGGCCAATGAGCAGTTCTTC; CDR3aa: CARGQEANEQFF
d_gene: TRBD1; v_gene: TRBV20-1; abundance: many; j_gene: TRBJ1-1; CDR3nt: TGCAGTGCTAGGACAGGGTTAGTCACTGAAGCTTTCTTT; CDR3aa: CSARTGLVTEAFF
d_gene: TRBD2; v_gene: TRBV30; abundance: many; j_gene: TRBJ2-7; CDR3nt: TGTGCCTACAAGAGACTAGCGGGCATCGAGCAGTACTTC; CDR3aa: CAYKRLAGIEQYF
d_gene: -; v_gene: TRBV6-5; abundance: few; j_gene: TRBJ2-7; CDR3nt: TGTGCCAGCAGTTATGAGGCTAGCGCCTACTACGAGCAGTACTTC; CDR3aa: CASSYEASAYYEQYF
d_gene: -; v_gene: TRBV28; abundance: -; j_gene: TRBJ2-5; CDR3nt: TGTGCCAGCAGGCCACTAGTCCAAGAGACCCAGTACTTC; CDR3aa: CASRPLVQETQYF
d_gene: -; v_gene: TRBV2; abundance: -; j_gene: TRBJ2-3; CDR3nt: TGTGCCAGCAGTGTTTCTGGGGATACGCAGTATTTT; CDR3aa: CASSVSGDTQYF
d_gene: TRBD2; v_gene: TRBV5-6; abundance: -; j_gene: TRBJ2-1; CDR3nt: TGTGCCAGCAGTTCCCGACTAGCGGGAGACAATGAGCAGTTCTTC; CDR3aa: CASSSRLAGDNEQFF
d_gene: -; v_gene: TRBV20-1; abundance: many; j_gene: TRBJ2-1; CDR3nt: TGCAGTGCTGCGATAGCGGACTCCTACAATGAGCAGTTCTTC; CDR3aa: CSAAIADSYNEQFF
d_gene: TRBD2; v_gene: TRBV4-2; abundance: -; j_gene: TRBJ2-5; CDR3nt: TGTGCCAGCAGCCAAGATAGTGAAGCGGGGGCACGGGGGACCCAGTACTTC; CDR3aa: CASSQDSEAGARGTQYF
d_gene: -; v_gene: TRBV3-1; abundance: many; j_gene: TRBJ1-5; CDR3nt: TGTGCCAGCAGCAACGGAGGGAATCAGCCCCAGCATTTT; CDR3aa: CASSNGGNQPQHF
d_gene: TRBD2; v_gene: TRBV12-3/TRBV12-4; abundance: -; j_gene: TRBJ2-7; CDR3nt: TGTGCCAGCAGTCTTAGCGGGAGTTTCTACGAGCAGTACTTC; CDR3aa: CASSLSGSFYEQYF
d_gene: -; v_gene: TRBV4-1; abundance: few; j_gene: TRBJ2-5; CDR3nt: TGCGCCAGCAGCCAAGATGAGGCGGCAGGACTTGGGGGGACCCAGTACTTC; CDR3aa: CASSQDEAAGLGGTQYF
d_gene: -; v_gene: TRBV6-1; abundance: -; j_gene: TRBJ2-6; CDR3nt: TGTGCCACCACCGCTGCCCCGCCAGGGGCCAACGTCCTGACTTTC; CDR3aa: CATTAAPPGANVLTF
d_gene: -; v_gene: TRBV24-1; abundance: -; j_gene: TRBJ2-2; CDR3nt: TGTGCCACCGGTCAAGCCGGGGAGCTGTTTTTT; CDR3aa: CATGQAGELFF
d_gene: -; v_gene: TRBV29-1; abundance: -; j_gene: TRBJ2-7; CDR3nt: TGCAGCGTTCGAGGGAGATCTACCTACGAGCAGTACTTC; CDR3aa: CSVRGRSTYEQYF
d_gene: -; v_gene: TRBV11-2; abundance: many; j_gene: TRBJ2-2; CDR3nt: TGTGCCAGCAGCCCCGTCTACGGGGAGCTGTTTTTT; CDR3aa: CASSPVYGELFF